These 31 T cell receptor beta chains share one sample of origin, sequenced in a study of blood T cells in healthy people across ages (dated by TCRdb to 2013 to 2016). The library was made by 5' RACE. For sequencing, an Illumina HiSeq 2500 was employed. A second PCR of roughly 7 to 11 cycles was performed with a sample-barcoded 5' primer and a J-beta primer mix. The raw public data were reprocessed by TCRdb itself: fastp quality trimming at Q25, MiXCR clonotype calling, in-frame beta chains only. Every distinct CDR3 protein forms one entry, paired with its most common genes and DNA. For this sample the table gives some 900,000 distinct CDR3 sequences, of which roughly 52% were detected only once. Around 15% of the sample is taken by the ten largest. The specimen was blood. These receptors came from a man under 40 in good health.

This clonotype was seen only a few times. This sequence joins TRBV10-3 and TRBJ2-5; unclear D gene. Trimming pared 3 bases from V and 1 base from J, leaving 9 bases between. The CDR3 contains 14 residues. In germline, CDR1 is ENHRY, CDR2 SYGVKD. The CDR3 spells CAISDGLRQETQYF. CDR3 DNA: TGTGCCATCAGTGATGGTTTGCGCCAAGAGACCCAGTACTTC.

Regarding this clonotype: The limits of the CDR3 on the DNA are not certain, so only TCRdb's listed CDR3 is given. This chain uses TRBV5-8 with TRBJ2-7. The CDR3 has 13 amino acids, counting both end residues. CDR1 is SGHTS and CDR2 is YDEGEE in the germline V gene. CDR3 sequence: CASTFGPGYEQYF.

The chain couples TRBV7-9 to TRBJ2-3; TRBD2 is a possible D gene (5 bases). V lost 5 bases, J lost 14 bases, and 17 bases lay in between. Germline V lookup: CDR1 SEHNR, CDR2 FQNEAQ (reference sequence). The CDR3 is made up of 12 amino acids. CDR3 sequence (DNA): TGTGCCAGCAGCCCAGAACCGGAGGCGCTGTATTTT. Translated: CASSPEPEALYF.

The CDR3 protein is CASSRTGGSAGELFF. CDR3 DNA sequence: TGTGCCAGCAGCAGAACAGGGGGTAGTGCCGGGGAGCTGTTTTTT. The chain uses TRBV7-3 and TRBJ2-2, with 8 nucleotides matching TRBD1. In germline, CDR1 is SGHTA, CDR2 FQGTGA. The CDR3 has 15 residues. Germline trimming cut 5 bases from V and 6 bases from J; bases unmatched to any gene: 8.

The chain has TRBV18 and TRBJ2-6; no clear D. CDR3 length: 16 residues. Germline V CDR1 and CDR2: KGHSH, LQKENI. Trimming left V 3 bases short and J 2 bases short, with 11 bases between. The DNA of the CDR3 is TGTGCCAGCTCACCCCAAGACATTGCTGGGGCCAACGTCCTGACTTTC. Residues: CASSPQDIAGANVLTF.

The V gene is TRBV18, the J gene TRBJ2-7; 9 bases agree with TRBD2. Germline assignment: CDR1 KGHSH and CDR2 LQKENI. The CDR3 sequence is 15 residues long. The trim removed 3 bases at V and 7 bases at J, leaving 10 bases unmatched. The CDR3 DNA reads TGTGCCAGCTCACCGTCAAGCGGGGGGTCAGATGAGCAGTACTTC. Protein product: CASSPSSGGSDEQYF.

This clonotype has more than one count but fewer than ten. J is TRBJ1-1 and V is TRBV7-9, with a tentative D call TRBD1 (5 bases). V was cut by 4 bases and J by 3 bases, with 15 bases left in between. Per the germline V gene, CDR1 is SEHNR and CDR2 is FQNEAQ (reference sequence). This CDR3 is 15 amino acids long. The CDR3 loop reads CASSSLRDGDTEAFF. DNA for the CDR3: TGTGCCAGCAGCTCCCTCAGGGATGGGGACACTGAAGCTTTCTTT.

The gene calls are TRBV27 and TRBJ2-3, with TRBD2 identical over 9 bases. The CDR3 has 15 amino acids. Trimming cost V 6 bases and J 7 bases; bases outside gene matches: 11. CDR1 and CDR2 from the germline V gene are MNHEY and SMNVEV (reference sequence). The CDR3 nucleotides are TGTGCCAGCAGCCTACTAGCGGGTATGGGGTATACGCAGTATTTT. Encoded protein: CASSLLAGMGYTQYF.

This clonotype was picked up one time. The chain couples TRBV6-1 to TRBJ2-3, with TRBD2 identical over 15 bases. Germline V gives CDR1 MNHNS, CDR2 SASEGT. V was clipped by 0 bases and J by 0 bases; unmatched bases: 4. This CDR3 contains 19 residues. For the CDR3, the DNA is TGTGCCAGCAGTGAAGCGATGGGGACTAGCGGGGGGAGCACAGATACGCAGTATTTT. This sequence encodes CASSEAMGTSGGSTDTQYF.

The chain employs TRBV28 and TRBJ2-1, with 10 nucleotides matching TRBD2. Germline CDR1 and CDR2: MDHEN and SYDVKM. Germline trimming cut 3 bases from V and 6 bases from J; bases unmatched to any gene: 5. The CDR3 loop spans 15 amino acids. DNA of the CDR3: TGTGCCAGCAGTTTTACTAGCGGGGACATCAATGAGCAGTTCTTC. Its protein product is CASSFTSGDINEQFF. The whole variable domain, remainder taken from reference TRBV28 and TRBJ2-1, is DVKVTQSSRYLVKRTGEKVFLECVQDMDHENMFWYRQDPGLGLRLIYFSYDVKMKEKGDIPEGYSVSREKKERFSLILESASTNQTSMYLCASSFTSGDINEQFFGPGTRLTVL.

The J gene is TRBJ2-5, the V gene TRBV6-1; tentatively, D is TRBD1 (6 bases). Germline values: CDR1 MNHNS, CDR2 SASEGT. Trimming pared 2 bases from V and 3 bases from J, leaving 13 bases between. The CDR3 totals 15 residues. The CDR3 is CASSEWGRGKETQYF. For the CDR3, the DNA is TGTGCCAGCAGTGAATGGGGCAGGGGAAAAGAGACCCAGTACTTC.

This clonotype was seen more than once but under ten times. The rearrangement links TRBV29-1 to TRBJ1-2; D is uncertain. Germline CDR1 and CDR2: SQVTM and ANQGSEA. V lost 4 bases and J lost 4, with 13 bases in between. The CDR3 contains 13 residues. The CDR3 spells CSVAAQDGYGYTF. DNA of the CDR3: TGCAGCGTTGCCGCCCAGGACGGCTATGGCTACACCTTC.

Only a few counts were recorded for this clonotype. The chain is built from TRBV7-9 and TRBJ2-1; D call uncertain. The CDR3 is made up of 13 amino acids. Between the trimmed V and J ends, which lost 5 bases and 10 bases, there was a span of 15 bases. Germline CDR1 reads SEHNR; CDR2 reads FQNEAQ (reference sequence). CDR3 loop: CASSVSGYTEQFF. As DNA, the CDR3 is TGTGCCAGCAGCGTATCCGGGTACACAGAGCAGTTCTTC. Looking up the rest from reference TRBV7-9 and TRBJ2-1 gives the full variable domain: DTGVSQNPRHKITKRGQNVTFRCDPISEHNRLYWYRQTLGQGPEFLTYFQNEAQLEKSRLLSDRFSAERPKGSFSTLEIQRTEQGDSAMYLCASSVSGYTEQFFGPGTRLTVL.

This clonotype has just a few counts. The gene calls are TRBV29-1 and TRBJ2-7, with D unresolved. Trimming took off 5 bases at V and 2 bases at J, with 10 bases between the two ends. CDR1 is SQVTM, CDR2 ANQGSEA, per germline. This CDR3 has 12 residues. The CDR3 reads CSVLQNPYEQYF. The CDR3 DNA reads as TGCAGCGTTCTTCAGAACCCCTACGAGCAGTACTTC.

J is TRBJ1-2 and V is TRBV3-1; 9 nucleotides line up with TRBD1. CDR3 length equals 16 residues. CDR1 is LGHDT, CDR2 YNNKEL, per germline (reference sequence). The J segment lost 4 bases and the V segment lost 0 bases, leaving 6 bases of the junction unmatched. Here the CDR3 reads CASSQDRGQGLYGYTF. CDR3 bases: TGTGCCAGCAGCCAAGATAGGGGACAGGGACTCTATGGCTACACCTTC.

The chain links TRBV12-3 or TRBV12-4 to TRBJ2-7; 8 nucleotides match TRBD1. Trimming took 6 bases from V and 5 from J; bases not matched to a gene: 12. The CDR3 is 15 residues long. The CDR3 DNA is TGTGCCAGCAGAACCTCAGGGGGCGGAGGACACGAGCAGTACTTC. Protein product: CASRTSGGGGHEQYF.

Regarding this clonotype: A junction boundary mismatches the germline segment, possibly from a read error. The chain carries TRBV29-1 and TRBJ2-1; D may be TRBD2 (5 bases). From germline, CDR1 is SQVTM and CDR2 ANQGSEA. The CDR3 is 12 amino acids. Here the CDR3 DNA reads TGCCACGTGGGGAGCTCCTACAAGGAGCAGTTCTTC. The encoded protein is CHVGSSYKEQFF.

Details on this clonotype: A much larger clone lies a single base off, so this may be a read error. V gene TRBV3-1 combines with J gene TRBJ2-5, with TRBD2 as a possible D gene (5 bases). CDR1 and CDR2 (germline): LGHDT, YNNKEL (reference sequence). The CDR3 length is 12 residues. Here the CDR3 DNA reads TGTGCCAGCAGCCAGATTAGCGAGACCCGGTACTTC. Amino acid sequence: CASSQISETRYF.

This clonotype was found a few times. The chain is built from TRBV20-1 and TRBJ2-6; D unclear. Germline V CDR1 and CDR2: DFQATT, SNEGSKA (reference sequence). The CDR3 loop spans 14 amino acids. The ends were cut back, 4 bases at V and 0 bases at J, with 7 bases in the middle. In DNA form, the CDR3 reads TGCAGTGCTAAGGAGTTCTCTGGGGCCAACGTCCTGACTTTC. Its translation is CSAKEFSGANVLTF.

The chain links TRBV15 to TRBJ2-1, with no clear D. Looked up from germline, CDR1 is LNHNV and CDR2 is YYDKDF (reference sequence). Trimming removed 4 bases from V and 13 bases from J, with 26 bases in between. This CDR3 spans 16 amino acids. CDR3 coding DNA: TGTGCCACCAGCACTAACTTAAGGGTTAATCGAGAGACCCAGTTCTTC. This sequence encodes CATSTNLRVNRETQFF.

This clonotype was observed many times. J is TRBJ2-7 and V is TRBV28; D is ambiguous. The V end lost 5 bases, the J end lost 2 bases, and 13 bases lay between the germline ends. CDR1 and CDR2 (germline): MDHEN, SYDVKM. The CDR3 loop spans 14 amino acids. CDR3 sequence: CASSLSLGPYEQYF. In DNA, the CDR3 is TGTGCCAGCAGTCTGAGTCTGGGTCCCTACGAGCAGTACTTC.

The sample holds a few counts of this clonotype. The chain joins TRBV11-1 to TRBJ1-4, with D tentatively TRBD1 (6 bases). The V gene lost 5 bases and the J gene lost 3 bases, with 13 bases spanning the gap. Germline V lookup: CDR1 SGHAT, CDR2 FQDESV (reference sequence). The CDR3 sequence is 15 residues long. For the CDR3, the DNA is TGTGCCAGCAGCAAACCGGGACAACCTAATGAAAAACTGTTTTTT. It is translated as CASSKPGQPNEKLFF.

This clonotype was detected once. The chain links TRBV25-1 to TRBJ2-1; 9 bases are shared with TRBD1. Per germline, CDR1 MGHDK and CDR2 SYGVNS. The CDR3 sequence is 16 residues long. With V trimmed by 1 base and J by 10 bases, 11 bases remained unmatched. The CDR3 sequence is CASSEWGQGSFNEQFF. In DNA form, the CDR3 reads TGTGCCAGCAGTGAATGGGGACAGGGTTCTTTCAACGAGCAGTTCTTC.

A single count supports this clonotype. The chain uses TRBV18 and TRBJ1-4; D gene ambiguous. V was trimmed by 5 bases and J by 2 bases, leaving 9 bases between them. The CDR3 spans 14 residues. From germline, CDR1 is KGHSH and CDR2 LQKENI. The CDR3 DNA follows: TGTGCCAGCTCAACGACGAGGACTAATGAAAAACTGTTTTTT. This sequence encodes CASSTTRTNEKLFF.

Note on this clonotype: Since a much larger clone is just one base distant, this may be a read error. This chain uses TRBV20-1 with TRBJ2-7; tentative D call: TRBD2 (6 bases). This CDR3 is 14 amino acids long. Germline V gene data show CDR1 as DFQATT and CDR2 as SNEGSKA (reference sequence). The V end lost 0 bases, the J end lost 5 bases, and 14 bases lay between the germline ends. CDR3 bases: TGCAGTGCTAGAGATGGCGGGGAAACCGACGAGCAGTACTTC. It is translated as CSARDGGETDEQYF.

The chain has TRBV6-1 and TRBJ1-3; D perhaps matches TRBD1 (5 bases). The CDR3 has 17 amino acids. The ends were cut back, 2 bases at V and 0 bases at J, with 14 bases in the middle. CDR1 and CDR2 from the germline V gene are MNHNS and SASEGT. This CDR3 is CASSETPLTVSGNTIYF. CDR3 nucleotides: TGTGCCAGCAGTGAAACCCCCTTGACAGTCTCTGGAAACACCATATATTTT.

This clonotype has more than one count but fewer than ten. The V call is TRBV7-3, the J call TRBJ2-7; no firm D call. CDR3 length: 15 residues. CDR1 SGHTA and CDR2 FQGTGA come from the germline V gene. Trimming took off 4 bases at V and 3 bases at J, with 16 bases between the two ends. Here the CDR3 DNA reads TGTGCCAGCAGCTCCGGACGTGGGTCCCACTACGAGCAGTACTTC. It translates to CASSSGRGSHYEQYF.

This clonotype was counted only a few times. The chain employs TRBV27 and TRBJ2-5, with D uncertain. The germline V and J ends were trimmed by 7 bases and 3 bases, with 9 bases remaining between them. CDR1 is MNHEY and CDR2 is SMNVEV in the germline V gene (reference sequence). The CDR3 runs 12 residues. In nucleotides, the CDR3 is TGTGCCAGCATAAGTTCGAAAGAGACCCAGTACTTC. This codes for CASISSKETQYF.

This chain joins TRBV4-1 and TRBJ1-5; TRBD1 matches at 8 bases. V lost 0 bases, J lost 6 bases, and 10 bases stayed unmatched. Germline-derived CDR1 and CDR2 are MGHRA and YSYEKL. The CDR3 consists of 17 residues. The CDR3 nucleotides read TGCGCCAGCAGCCAAGATGGGGGGAGCAGGGGGCTTCAGCCCCAGCATTTT. Protein sequence: CASSQDGGSRGLQPQHF.

The chain is built from TRBV2 and TRBJ1-2; D is perhaps TRBD1 (5 bases). Germline assignment: CDR1 SNHLY and CDR2 FYNNEI. V shed 7 bases and J shed 0 bases, with 15 bases lying between them. This CDR3 has 15 amino acids. CDR3 DNA sequence: TGTGCCAGCATCAAGGAACAGGCGCCTAACTATGGCTACACCTTC. Translation: CASIKEQAPNYGYTF.

The genes are TRBV5-1 and TRBJ1-4; D gene unclear. From germline, CDR1 is SGHRS and CDR2 YFSETQ. V lost 0 bases to trimming and J lost 5 bases, with 11 bases between them. The CDR3 loop spans 15 amino acids. The CDR3, as DNA: TGCGCCAGCAGCTTGGCGGGTGTCGGAAATGAAAAACTGTTTTTT. Protein: CASSLAGVGNEKLFF.